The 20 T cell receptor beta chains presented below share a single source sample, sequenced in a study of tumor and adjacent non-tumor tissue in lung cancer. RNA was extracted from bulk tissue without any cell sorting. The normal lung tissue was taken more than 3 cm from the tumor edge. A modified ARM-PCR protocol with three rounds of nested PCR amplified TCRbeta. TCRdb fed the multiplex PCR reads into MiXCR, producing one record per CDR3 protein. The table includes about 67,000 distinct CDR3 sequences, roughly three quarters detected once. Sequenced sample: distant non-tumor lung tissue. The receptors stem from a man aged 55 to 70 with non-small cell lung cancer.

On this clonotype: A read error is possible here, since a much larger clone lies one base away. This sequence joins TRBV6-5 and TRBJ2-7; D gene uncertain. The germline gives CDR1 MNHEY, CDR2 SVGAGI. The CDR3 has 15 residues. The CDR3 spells CASSYSVGSAYKQYF. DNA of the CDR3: TGTGCCAGCAGTTACTCAGTGGGATCAGCCTACAAGCAGTACTTC.

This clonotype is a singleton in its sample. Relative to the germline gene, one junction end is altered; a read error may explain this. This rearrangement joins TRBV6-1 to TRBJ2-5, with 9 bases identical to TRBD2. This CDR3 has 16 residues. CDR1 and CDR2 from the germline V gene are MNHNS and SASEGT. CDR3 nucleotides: TGTGTCAGCAGTGAGGTAGCGGGAGTGCGTGTGGAGACCCAGTACTTC. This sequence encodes CVSSEVAGVRVETQYF.

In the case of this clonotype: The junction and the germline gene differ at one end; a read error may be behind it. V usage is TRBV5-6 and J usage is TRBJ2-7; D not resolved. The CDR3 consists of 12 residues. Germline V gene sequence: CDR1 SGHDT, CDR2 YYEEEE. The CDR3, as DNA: TGTGCCAGCAGCTTGGTGCACAACGAGCAGCACTTC. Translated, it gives CASSLVHNEQHF.

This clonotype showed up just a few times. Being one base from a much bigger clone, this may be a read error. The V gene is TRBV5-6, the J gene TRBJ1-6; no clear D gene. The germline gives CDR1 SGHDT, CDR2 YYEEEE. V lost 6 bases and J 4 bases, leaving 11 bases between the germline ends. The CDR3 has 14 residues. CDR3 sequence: CASNHNWYNSPLHF. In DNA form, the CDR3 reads TGTGCCAGCAACCATAACTGGTATAATTCACCCCTCCACTTT.

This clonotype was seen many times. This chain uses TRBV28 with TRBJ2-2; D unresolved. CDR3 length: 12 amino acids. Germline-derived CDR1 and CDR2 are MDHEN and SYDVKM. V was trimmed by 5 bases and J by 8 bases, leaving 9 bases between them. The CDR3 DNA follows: TGTGCCAGCAGTCCCCCATGGGGGGAGCTGTTTTTT. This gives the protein CASSPPWGELFF.

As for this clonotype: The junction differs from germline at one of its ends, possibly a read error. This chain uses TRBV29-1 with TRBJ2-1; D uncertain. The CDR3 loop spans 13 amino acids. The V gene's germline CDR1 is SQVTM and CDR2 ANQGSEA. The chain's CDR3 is CSVEDLLGNELFF. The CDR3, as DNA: TGCAGCGTTGAAGACCTCCTAGGGAATGAGCTGTTCTTC.

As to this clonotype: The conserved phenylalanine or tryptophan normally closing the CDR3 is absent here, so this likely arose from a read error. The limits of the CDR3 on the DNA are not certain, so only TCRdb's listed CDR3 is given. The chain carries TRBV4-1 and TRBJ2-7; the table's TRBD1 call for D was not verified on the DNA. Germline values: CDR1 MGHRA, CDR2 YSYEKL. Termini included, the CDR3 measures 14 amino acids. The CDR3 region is CASNQGQGSNEKYL.

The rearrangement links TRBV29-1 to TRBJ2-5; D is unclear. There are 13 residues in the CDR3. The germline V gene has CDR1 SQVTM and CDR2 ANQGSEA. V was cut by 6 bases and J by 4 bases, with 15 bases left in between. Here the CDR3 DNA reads TGCAGCGTGTCAGACCGGTACCGAGAGACCCAGTACTTC. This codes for CSVSDRYRETQYF.

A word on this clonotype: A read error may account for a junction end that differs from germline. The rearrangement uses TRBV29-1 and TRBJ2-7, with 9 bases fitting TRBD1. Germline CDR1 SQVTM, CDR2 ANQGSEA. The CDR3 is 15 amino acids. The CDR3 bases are TGCAACGCACCAAGAGGGGGACAGGGTTCCCACGAACAGTACTTC. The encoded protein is CNAPRGGQGSHEQYF.

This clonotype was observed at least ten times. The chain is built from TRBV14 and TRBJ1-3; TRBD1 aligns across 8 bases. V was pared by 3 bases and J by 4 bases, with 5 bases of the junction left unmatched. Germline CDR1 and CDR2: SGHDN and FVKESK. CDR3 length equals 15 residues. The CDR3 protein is CASSQRTGPGNTIYF. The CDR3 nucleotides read TGTGCCAGCAGCCAGAGGACAGGGCCGGGAAACACCATATATTTT.

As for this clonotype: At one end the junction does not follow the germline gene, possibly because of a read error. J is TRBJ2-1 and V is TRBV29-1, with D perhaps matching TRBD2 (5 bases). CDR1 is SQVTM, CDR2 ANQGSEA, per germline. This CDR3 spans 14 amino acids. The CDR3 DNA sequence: TGCAGCGCTCCTACCAGCGGACCCTACAATGAGCAGTTATTC. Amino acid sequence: CSAPTSGPYNEQLF.

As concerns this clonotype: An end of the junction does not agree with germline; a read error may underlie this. The CDR3 DNA sequence: TGTGCCGGCAGTTACAGCGGTCAGGTGTCCATTGAAGCTTTCTTT. Protein product: CAGSYSGQVSIEAFF. This chain connects TRBV6-5 to TRBJ1-1; D gene unclear. Germline CDR1 is MNHEY and CDR2 is SVGAGI. The CDR3 is made up of 15 amino acids.

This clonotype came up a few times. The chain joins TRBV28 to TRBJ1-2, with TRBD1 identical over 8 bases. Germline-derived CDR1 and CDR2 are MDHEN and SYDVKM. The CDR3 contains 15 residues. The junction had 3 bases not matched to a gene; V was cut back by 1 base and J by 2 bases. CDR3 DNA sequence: TGTGCCAGCAGTTTATTGGGGACAGGCAACTATGGCTACACCTTC. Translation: CASSLLGTGNYGYTF.

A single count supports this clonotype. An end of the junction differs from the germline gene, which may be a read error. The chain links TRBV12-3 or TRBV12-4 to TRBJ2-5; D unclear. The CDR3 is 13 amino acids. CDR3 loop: CTSSLSPRETQCF. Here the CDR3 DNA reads TGTACCAGCAGCCTGTCTCCTCGAGAGACCCAGTGCTTC.

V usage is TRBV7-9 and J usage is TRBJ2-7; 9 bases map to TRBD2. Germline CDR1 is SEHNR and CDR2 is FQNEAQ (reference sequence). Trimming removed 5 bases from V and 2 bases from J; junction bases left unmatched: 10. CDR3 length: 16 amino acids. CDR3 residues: CASSPQVAGVPYEQYF. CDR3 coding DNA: TGTGCCAGCAGCCCCCAGGTAGCGGGAGTGCCCTACGAGCAGTACTTC.

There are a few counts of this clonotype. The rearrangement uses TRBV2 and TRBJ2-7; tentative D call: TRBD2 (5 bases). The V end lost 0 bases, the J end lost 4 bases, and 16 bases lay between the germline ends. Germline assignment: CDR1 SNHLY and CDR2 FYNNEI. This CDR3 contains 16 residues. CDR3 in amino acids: CASSEAAVIEGYEQYF. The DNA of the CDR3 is TGTGCCAGCAGTGAAGCGGCCGTTATAGAGGGATACGAGCAGTACTTC. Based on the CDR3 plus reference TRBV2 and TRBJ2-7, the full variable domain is EPEVTQTPSHQVTQMGQEVILRCVPISNHLYFYWYRQILGQKVEFLVSFYNNEISEKSEIFDDQFSVERPDGSNFTLKIRSTKLEDSAMYFCASSEAAVIEGYEQYFGPGTRLTVT.

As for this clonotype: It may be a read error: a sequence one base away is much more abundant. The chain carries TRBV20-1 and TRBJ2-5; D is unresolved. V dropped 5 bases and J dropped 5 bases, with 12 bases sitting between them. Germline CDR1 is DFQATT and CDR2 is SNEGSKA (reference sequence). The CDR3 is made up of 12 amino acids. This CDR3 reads CSALGMVETQYF. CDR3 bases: TGCAGTGCTTTAGGGATGGTGGAGACCCAGTACTTC.

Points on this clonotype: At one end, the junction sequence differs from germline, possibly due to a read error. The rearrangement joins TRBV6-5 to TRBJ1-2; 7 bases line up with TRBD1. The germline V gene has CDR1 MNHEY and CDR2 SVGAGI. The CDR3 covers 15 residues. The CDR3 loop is CASYRQGGNNYGYTF. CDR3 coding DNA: TGTGCCAGCTATCGACAGGGTGGGAATAACTATGGATACACCTTC.

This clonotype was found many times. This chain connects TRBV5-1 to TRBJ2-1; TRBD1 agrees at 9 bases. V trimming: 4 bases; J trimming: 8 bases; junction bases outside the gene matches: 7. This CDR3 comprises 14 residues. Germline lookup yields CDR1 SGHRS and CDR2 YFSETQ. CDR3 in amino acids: CASSTGQGMDEQFF. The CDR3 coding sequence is TGCGCCAGCAGCACGGGACAGGGTATGGATGAGCAGTTCTTC.

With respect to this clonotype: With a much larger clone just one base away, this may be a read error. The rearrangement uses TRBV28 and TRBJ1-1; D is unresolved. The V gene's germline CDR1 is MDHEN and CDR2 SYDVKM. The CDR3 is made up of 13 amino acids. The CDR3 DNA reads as TGTGTCACCGATGGGGTGGCGGTTACTGAAGCTTTCTTT. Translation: CVTDGVAVTEAFF.